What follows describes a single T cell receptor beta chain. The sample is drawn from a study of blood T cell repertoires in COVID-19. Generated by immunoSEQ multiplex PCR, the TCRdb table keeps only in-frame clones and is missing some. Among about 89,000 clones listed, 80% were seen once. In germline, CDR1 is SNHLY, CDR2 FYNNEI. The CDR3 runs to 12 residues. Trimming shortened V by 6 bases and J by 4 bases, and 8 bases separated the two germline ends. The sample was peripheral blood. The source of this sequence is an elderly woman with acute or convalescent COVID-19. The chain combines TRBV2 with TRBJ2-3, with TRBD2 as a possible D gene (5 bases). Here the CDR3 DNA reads TGTGCCAGCAGACCGGGGTCAGATACGCAGTATTTT. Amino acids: CASRPGSDTQYF.